This T cell receptor beta chain stems from a study of T cells after yellow fever vaccination (dated by TCRdb to the late 2010s). Regarding the research as a whole: The SMART-Seq v4 Ultra Low Input RNA kit was used to prepare libraries from fractions with low cell numbers. Two healthy male donors, one aged 18 to 29 and one aged 30 to 40 years, were included in the cohort. Blood was collected at multiple timepoints before and after primary and secondary immunization, and bulk PBMC replicates and cell subsets were isolated. Bulk TCR alpha and beta repertoires were sequenced longitudinally to track T-cell clones before and after primary and booster YFV17D yellow fever vaccination. What the research found in general, with its limitations: Computational filtering was required because FACS-sorted repertoires could contain abundant contaminating clonotypes from the bulk population. Because the study included only a couple of donors, the extent to which the findings can be generalized is limited. The secondary T-cell response was weaker than the primary response but faster, peaking on day 5 instead of day 15. A small share of clonotypes was detected in both CD4 and CD8 compartments, with the overlap likely arising from convergent recombination. After the booster, most of the clones that had expanded following primary vaccination were detected again (almost 98% of CD4 and roughly nine tenths of CD8), which suggests that memory was broadly maintained.

A few counts support this clonotype. Its recognized antigen is unknown. No base qualities exist here, and no much larger clone lies one base off it. The treatment or condition label here, explained by the study, means: live attenuated yellow fever vaccine strain. At every blood-draw timepoint, two biological replicates of bulk PBMCs were collected. PBMCs were isolated from peripheral blood using a standard Ficoll-Paque protocol. TriZol was used to extract RNA from bulk PBMCs, from CD4 and CD8 fractions, and from dextramer-positive and dextramer-negative fractions. TCR cDNA was made using 5'RACE template switching, a step that added a universal primer site and unique molecular identifiers. Priming of cDNA synthesis was performed from both the TCR alpha and TCR beta constant segments. Library amplification involved two PCR steps, and the second step added sample barcodes and sequencing adapters. Sequencing of the libraries was done on either Illumina HiSeq 2500 (2x100 bp) or NovaSeq (2x150 bp). Under the source paper's analysis protocol: MIGEC was used to demultiplex reads and collapse the reads into UMI consensus sequences, and MiXCR was used for V(D)J alignment. Clonotypes responding to the vaccine were identified with edgeR on replicate PBMC samples, with the criteria of FDR below 0.01 and a log2 fold change above 5 up to day 15. CD4 or CD8 identity was assigned to each bulk clonotype according to whether the clonotype was present at higher abundance in the sequenced CD4 repertoire or the sequenced CD8 repertoire. TCRdb cleaned the public reads at Q25 with fastp, built clones with MiXCR and kept in-frame beta chains. Each CDR3 protein gets just one entry, which takes the most common genes and DNA from the rows behind it. These V and J calls derive from TCRdb rather than the authors' analysis. The sample table contains over 300,000 distinct CDR3 sequences; only one count was recorded for roughly 6.8% of them. The top ten hold 18% of the sample.

Germline trimming amounts to 0 bases on V and 3 bases on J, with 4 as the count of junction bases outside the gene matches. The CDR3 contains 16 residues, cysteine and phenylalanine counted. Solely the CDR3 DNA is kept, with 48 bases framed from the first base. The germline V gene encodes CDR1 LGHNA and CDR2 YSLEER. This chain joins TRBV4-3 to TRBJ2-3; 9 nucleotides in the junction match TRBD1. The starting material was PBMCs, obtained approximately 47 days after the first yellow fever vaccination. This clonotype was sampled from a man between 18 and 35 years old who received the YFV17D yellow fever vaccine. DNA sequence: TGCGCCAGCAGCCAAGATTGGGACAGGGAGACAGATACGCAGTATTTT. Its translation is CASSQDWDRETDTQYF.